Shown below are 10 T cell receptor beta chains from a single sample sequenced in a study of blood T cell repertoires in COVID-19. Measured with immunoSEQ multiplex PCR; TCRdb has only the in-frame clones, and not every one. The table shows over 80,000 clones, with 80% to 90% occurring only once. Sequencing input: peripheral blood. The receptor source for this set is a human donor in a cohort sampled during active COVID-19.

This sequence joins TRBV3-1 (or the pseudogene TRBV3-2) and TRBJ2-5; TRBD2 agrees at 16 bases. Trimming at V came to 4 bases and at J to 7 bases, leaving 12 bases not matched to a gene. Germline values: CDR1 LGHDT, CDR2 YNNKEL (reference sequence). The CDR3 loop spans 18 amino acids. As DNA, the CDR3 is TGTGCCAGCAGCCGCCTAGCCCTTGGGACTAGCGGGAGGGTGACCCAGTACTTC. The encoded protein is CASSRLALGTSGRVTQYF.

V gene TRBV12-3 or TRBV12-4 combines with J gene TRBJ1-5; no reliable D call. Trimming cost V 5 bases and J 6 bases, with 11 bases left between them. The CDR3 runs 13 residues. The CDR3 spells CASSTRQTQPQHF. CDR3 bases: TGTGCCAGCAGTACCCGACAAACTCAGCCCCAGCATTTT.

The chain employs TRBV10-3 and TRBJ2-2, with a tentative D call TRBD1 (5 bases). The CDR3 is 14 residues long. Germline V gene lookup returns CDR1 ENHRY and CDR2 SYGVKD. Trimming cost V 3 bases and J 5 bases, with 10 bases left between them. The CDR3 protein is CAISDREGTGELFF. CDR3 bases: TGTGCCATCAGTGACAGGGAAGGAACCGGGGAGCTGTTTTTT.

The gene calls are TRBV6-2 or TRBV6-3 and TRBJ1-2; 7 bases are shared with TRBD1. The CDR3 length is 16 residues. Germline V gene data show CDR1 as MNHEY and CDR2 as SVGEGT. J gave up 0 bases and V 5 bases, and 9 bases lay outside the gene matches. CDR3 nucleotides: TGTGCCAGCAGTAGAATTCCGGGACAGACTAACTATGGCTACACCTTC. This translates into CASSRIPGQTNYGYTF.

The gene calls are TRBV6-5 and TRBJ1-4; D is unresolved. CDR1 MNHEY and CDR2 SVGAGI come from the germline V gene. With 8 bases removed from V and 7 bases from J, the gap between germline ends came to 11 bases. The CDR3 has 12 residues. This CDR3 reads CASGRRFEKLFF. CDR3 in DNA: TGTGCCAGCGGTCGCAGATTTGAAAAACTGTTTTTT.

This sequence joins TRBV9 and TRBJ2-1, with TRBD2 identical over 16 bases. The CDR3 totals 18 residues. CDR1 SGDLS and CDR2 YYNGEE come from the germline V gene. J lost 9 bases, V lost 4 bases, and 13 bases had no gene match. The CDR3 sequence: CASSPNPGTSGRVAEQFF. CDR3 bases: TGTGCCAGCAGCCCGAATCCCGGGACTAGCGGGAGGGTGGCTGAGCAGTTCTTC.

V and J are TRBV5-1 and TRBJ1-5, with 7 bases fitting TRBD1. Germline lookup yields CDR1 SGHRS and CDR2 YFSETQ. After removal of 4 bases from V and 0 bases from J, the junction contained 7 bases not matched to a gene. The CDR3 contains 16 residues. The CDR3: CASSPGQKDSNQPQHF. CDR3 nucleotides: TGCGCCAGCAGCCCGGGACAGAAGGATAGCAATCAGCCCCAGCATTTT.

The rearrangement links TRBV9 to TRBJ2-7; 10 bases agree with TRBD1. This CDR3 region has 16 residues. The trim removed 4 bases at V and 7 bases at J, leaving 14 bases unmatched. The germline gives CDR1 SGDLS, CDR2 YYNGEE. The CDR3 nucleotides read TGTGCCAGCAGCCCTAGCTCGGGGACAGGGGCCAGAGAGCAGTACTTC. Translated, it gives CASSPSSGTGAREQYF. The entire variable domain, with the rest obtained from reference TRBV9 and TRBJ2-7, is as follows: DSGVTQTPKHLITATGQRVTLRCSPRSGDLSVYWYQQSLDQGLQFLIQYYNGEERAKGNILERFSAQQFPDLHSELNLSSLELGDSALYFCASSPSSGTGAREQYFGPGTRLTVT.

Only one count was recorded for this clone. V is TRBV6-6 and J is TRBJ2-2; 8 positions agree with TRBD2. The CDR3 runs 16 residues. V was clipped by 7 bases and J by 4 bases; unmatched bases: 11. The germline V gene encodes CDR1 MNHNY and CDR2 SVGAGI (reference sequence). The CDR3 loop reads CASITPSGSLTGELFF. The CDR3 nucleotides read TGTGCCAGCATAACCCCAAGCGGGAGTCTCACCGGGGAGCTGTTTTTT.

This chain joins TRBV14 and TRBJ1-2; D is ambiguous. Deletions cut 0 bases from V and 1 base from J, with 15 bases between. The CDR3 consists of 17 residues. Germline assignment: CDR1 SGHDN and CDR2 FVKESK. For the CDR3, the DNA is TGTGCCAGCAGCCAAGAAACTGCCCTGAGCATTAACTATGGCTACACCTTC. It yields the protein CASSQETALSINYGYTF.